The rows below give T cell receptor beta chains drawn from one sample of a study of identical twins. TCRdb re-derived calls from the 5' RACE reads in MiXCR, one entry per CDR3 protein. The sample records a few hundred thousand distinct CDR3 sequences, roughly 8.7% being singletons. This sample was shared with a second study, whose subject was yellow fever vaccine responses in identical twins.

The sample consisted of CD8+ T cells sorted from blood. The source is a woman between 18 and 29 years old in good health. The CDR3 runs from the conserved cysteine through the conserved F or W. D genes are given only for firm matches. Where a row states a size, it is once, few, many or the class of an expanded clone; other rows omit it.

clone_size: few; d_call: TRBD2; v_call: TRBV20-1; cdr3_length: 16; j_call: TRBJ2-3; cdr3_nt: TGCAGTGCTAGAGCCTTGACTAGCGGGGGAACAGATACGCAGTATTTT; cdr3_aa: CSARALTSGGTDTQYF
clone_size: -; d_call: -; v_call: TRBV29-1; cdr3_length: 13; j_call: TRBJ2-1; cdr3_nt: TGCAGCGTTAACAGCGAAAACTACAATGAGCAGTTCTTC; cdr3_aa: CSVNSENYNEQFF
clone_size: many; d_call: -; v_call: TRBV12-3/TRBV12-4; cdr3_length: 14; j_call: TRBJ2-1; cdr3_nt: TGTGCCAGCAGTAAACTAGGGGGCTACAATGAGCAGTTCTTC; cdr3_aa: CASSKLGGYNEQFF
clone_size: few; d_call: TRBD1; v_call: TRBV10-3; cdr3_length: 17; j_call: TRBJ1-5; cdr3_nt: TGTGCCATCAGTGAGTCCGTGGGACAGGGAGGTTCTCAGCCCCAGCATTTT; cdr3_aa: CAISESVGQGGSQPQHF
clone_size: few; d_call: TRBD2; v_call: TRBV20-1; cdr3_length: 15; j_call: TRBJ2-3; cdr3_nt: TGCAGTGCCCAAATGCCTAGCGGGGTCACAGATACGCAGTATTTT; cdr3_aa: CSAQMPSGVTDTQYF
clone_size: -; d_call: -; v_call: TRBV11-2; cdr3_length: 15; j_call: TRBJ2-1; cdr3_nt: TGTGCCAGCAGCAATGGACAGGCCGGGGGCAATGAGCAGTTCTTC; cdr3_aa: CASSNGQAGGNEQFF
clone_size: many; d_call: TRBD2; v_call: TRBV20-1; cdr3_length: 15; j_call: TRBJ2-1; cdr3_nt: TGCAGTGCTAGACCTCCCGGGACTAGCAAAAATGAGCAGTTCTTC; cdr3_aa: CSARPPGTSKNEQFF
clone_size: -; d_call: TRBD1; v_call: TRBV7-2; cdr3_length: 14; j_call: TRBJ2-5; cdr3_nt: TGTGCCAGCAGACCGATGACAGGGGGAGAGACCCAGTACTTC; cdr3_aa: CASRPMTGGETQYF
clone_size: -; d_call: -; v_call: TRBV4-3; cdr3_length: 15; j_call: TRBJ2-7; cdr3_nt: TGCGCCAGCAGCCAAGACCTGAGACGGACGGACGAGCAGTACTTC; cdr3_aa: CASSQDLRRTDEQYF
clone_size: -; d_call: -; v_call: TRBV11-2; cdr3_length: 14; j_call: TRBJ2-2; cdr3_nt: TGTGCCAGCAGCCTAAATTATGGTAGCGGGGAGCTGTTTTTT; cdr3_aa: CASSLNYGSGELFF
clone_size: many; d_call: TRBD2; v_call: TRBV4-3; cdr3_length: 15; j_call: TRBJ2-5; cdr3_nt: TGCGCCAGCAGCCAAGAAAGGGCGGGAGTGGAGACCCAGTACTTC; cdr3_aa: CASSQERAGVETQYF
clone_size: few; d_call: -; v_call: TRBV5-5; cdr3_length: 12; j_call: TRBJ2-1; cdr3_nt: TGTGCCAGCAGCCAAATTAACAATGAGCAGTTCTTC; cdr3_aa: CASSQINNEQFF
clone_size: -; d_call: -; v_call: TRBV4-2; cdr3_length: 15; j_call: TRBJ1-1; cdr3_nt: TGTGCCAGCAGCCAAGGCGGGACGGGGAACACTGAAGCTTTCTTT; cdr3_aa: CASSQGGTGNTEAFF